This T cell receptor (beta chain) was identified during a study of blood T cells in healthy people across ages. The ends were cut back, 0 bases at V and 4 bases at J, with 4 bases in the middle. The germline CDR1 and CDR2 sequences are SQVTM and ANQGSEA. The CDR3 length is 12 residues. This clonotype was found a few times. The use of a sample-barcoded 5' primer and a J-beta primer mix characterized a second PCR of roughly 6 to 11 cycles. From each sample, at least 3 million paired-end reads containing CDR3 were obtained. TCRdb re-derived calls from the 5' RACE reads in MiXCR, one entry per CDR3 protein. The sample comprises more than 1,000,000 distinct CDR3 sequences, roughly a quarter of which are singletons, and about 0.72% rests with the top ten. These data were also reused for a study on T cells of mothers and their children. Per that study: Across the analysis, no persistent microchimeric T cell clones were detected.

The gene calls are TRBV29-1 and TRBJ1-3, with no clear D. This receptor was identified in a girl aged 2 to 9 in good health. The sequencing sample was made of blood. The chain's CDR3 is CSVEEGGNTIYF. CDR3 coding DNA: TGCAGCGTTGAAGAGGGAGGAAACACCATATATTTT.